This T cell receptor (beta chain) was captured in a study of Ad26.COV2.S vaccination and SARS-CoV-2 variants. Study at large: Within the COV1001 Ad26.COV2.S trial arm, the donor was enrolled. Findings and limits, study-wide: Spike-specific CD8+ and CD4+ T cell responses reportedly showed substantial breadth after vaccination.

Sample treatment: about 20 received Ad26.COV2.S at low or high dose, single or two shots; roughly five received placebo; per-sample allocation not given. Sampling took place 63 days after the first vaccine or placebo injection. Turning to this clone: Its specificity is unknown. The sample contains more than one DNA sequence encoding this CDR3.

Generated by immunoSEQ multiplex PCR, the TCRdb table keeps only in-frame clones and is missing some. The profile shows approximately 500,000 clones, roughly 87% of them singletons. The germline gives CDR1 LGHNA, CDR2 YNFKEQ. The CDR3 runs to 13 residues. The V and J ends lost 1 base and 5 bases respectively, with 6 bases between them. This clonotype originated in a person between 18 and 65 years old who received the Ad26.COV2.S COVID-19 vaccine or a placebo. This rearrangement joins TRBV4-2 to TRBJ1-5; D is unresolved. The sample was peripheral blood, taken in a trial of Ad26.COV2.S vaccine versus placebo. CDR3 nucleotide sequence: TGTGCCAGCAGCCAAGGAAGGGATCAGCCCCAGCATTTT. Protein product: CASSQGRDQPQHF.